Listed below are T cell receptor beta chains from one sample, sequenced in a study of cytomegalovirus exposure and HLA in healthy donors. Repertoires were generated with immunoSEQ multiplex PCR, while TCRdb's copy carries only in-frame clones and drops some. The repertoire includes a few hundred thousand clones, almost 90% of them detected once, and around 0.34% sits in the top ten. The specimen sequenced was PBMCs. Every receptor here comes from a woman in her late teens or twenties in good health and CMV-seronegative. CDR3s include the opening cysteine and the closing phenylalanine or tryptophan. The D gene is left open where the match is weak. Clone sizes are given selectively: once, few, many, or a class where the clone is expanded.

d_gene,v_gene,abundance,j_gene,CDR3aa,CDR3nt
-,TRBV6-5,-,TRBJ1-2,CASSYSSAGAPYGYTF,TGTGCCAGCAGTTACTCGTCAGCTGGGGCGCCCTATGGCTACACCTTC
TRBD1,TRBV6-1,-,TRBJ1-1,CASIRDRGPRTEAFF,TGTGCCAGCATCCGGGACAGGGGTCCTCGGACTGAAGCTTTCTTT
TRBD1,TRBV18,-,TRBJ2-1,CASSPGQGAFFPNEQFF,TGTGCCAGCTCACCGGGACAGGGGGCTTTTTTCCCCAATGAGCAGTTCTTC
TRBD1,TRBV7-9,-,TRBJ2-2,CASPGTENTGELFF,TGTGCCAGCCCCGGGACAGAGAACACCGGGGAGCTGTTTTTT
TRBD1,TRBV9,-,TRBJ2-2,CASSVEDRGLTGELFF,TGTGCCAGCAGCGTAGAGGACAGGGGGCTAACCGGGGAGCTGTTTTTT
TRBD1,TRBV28,-,TRBJ1-6,CASSLTDRGYNSPLHF,TGTGCCAGCAGTCTAACCGACAGGGGATATAATTCACCCCTCCACTTT
-,TRBV7-9,-,TRBJ2-3,CASSSLDYTQYF,TGTGCCAGCAGCTCGCTAGACTATACGCAGTATTTT
TRBD2,TRBV27,-,TRBJ2-7,CASSLSSGGLSSYEQYF,TGTGCCAGCAGTTTATCTAGCGGGGGGCTCAGCTCCTACGAGCAGTACTTC
-,TRBV2,few,TRBJ1-6,CASSESQHNSPLHF,TGTGCCAGCAGTGAGAGTCAACATAATTCACCCCTCCACTTT
-,TRBV29-1,-,TRBJ2-3,CSVDLGTDTQYF,TGCAGCGTTGATCTCGGCACAGATACGCAGTATTTT
-,TRBV11-2,-,TRBJ2-2,CASTRRGPGDTGELFF,TGTGCCAGCACTAGGAGGGGGCCGGGGGACACCGGGGAGCTGTTTTTT
TRBD1,TRBV28,-,TRBJ2-2,CASLRTGAAGELFF,TGTGCCAGCCTTCGGACAGGGGCGGCCGGGGAGCTGTTTTTT
-,TRBV2,-,TRBJ1-4,CASGKEQSNEKLFF,TGTGCCAGCGGCAAAGAACAGTCTAATGAAAAACTGTTTTTT
-,TRBV4-3,-,TRBJ1-2,CASSQELGLGYTF,TGCGCCAGCAGCCAAGAGTTGGGGCTCGGCTACACCTTC
TRBD1,TRBV29-1,-,TRBJ2-1,CSVFWTGGTLPQFF,TGCAGCGTATTCTGGACAGGGGGAACCCTCCCGCAGTTCTTC
TRBD2,TRBV5-4,once,TRBJ2-7,CASSLVLAGTPYEQYF,TGTGCCAGCAGCTTGGTCCTAGCGGGGACCCCCTACGAGCAGTACTTC
-,TRBV2,-,TRBJ2-5,CASERFPRETQYF,TGTGCCAGCGAGAGATTCCCCCGAGAGACCCAGTACTTC
TRBD1,TRBV28,-,TRBJ1-5,CASSYQTGSFWVSNQPQHF,TGTGCCAGCAGCTACCAGACAGGGTCCTTCTGGGTTAGCAATCAGCCCCAGCATTTT
TRBD2,TRBV9,-,TRBJ2-3,CASSARLAQSTDTQYF,TGTGCCAGCAGCGCCAGACTAGCACAATCCACAGATACGCAGTATTTT
TRBD2,TRBV13,once,TRBJ2-7,CASSLTSGGAHEQYF,TGTGCCAGCAGCTTGACTAGCGGGGGGGCCCACGAGCAGTACTTC
-,TRBV11-2,-,TRBJ2-5,CASRIQEYQETQYF,TGTGCCAGCAGGATACAGGAGTACCAAGAGACCCAGTACTTC
TRBD1,TRBV5-8,-,TRBJ2-5,CASSGGQGQETQYF,TGTGCCAGCAGCGGGGGACAGGGACAAGAGACCCAGTACTTC
-,TRBV18,-,TRBJ2-7,CASSSKSNVGSVYEQYF,TGTGCCAGCTCAAGCAAGTCCAATGTGGGGAGTGTCTACGAGCAGTACTTC
TRBD1,TRBV28,-,TRBJ1-4,CASSSLGTGNEKLFF,TGTGCCAGCAGTTCCCTCGGGACAGGGAATGAAAAACTGTTTTTT
-,TRBV6-5,-,TRBJ2-1,CASSQGFYNEQFF,TGTGCCAGCAGTCAGGGGTTCTACAATGAGCAGTTCTTC
TRBD1,TRBV19,-,TRBJ2-7,CASSIAGGLYEQYF,TGTGCCAGTAGTATAGCAGGGGGTCTCTACGAGCAGTACTTC
-,TRBV5-6,-,TRBJ2-1,CASSLATGSWSYNEQFF,TGTGCCAGCAGCTTGGCCACAGGGAGTTGGTCCTACAATGAGCAGTTCTTC
-,TRBV11-2,-,TRBJ1-2,CASSLQGNGYGYTF,TGTGCCAGCAGCTTACAGGGTAACGGCTATGGCTACACCTTC
TRBD1,TRBV4-3,-,TRBJ2-2,CASSPRDRGSTGELFF,TGCGCCAGCAGCCCCAGGGACAGGGGGTCTACCGGGGAGCTGTTTTTT
-,TRBV5-1,-,TRBJ2-7,CASSLEVRSPGSSYEQYF,TGCGCCAGCAGCTTGGAGGTCCGCAGCCCAGGAAGCTCCTACGAGCAGTACTTC
TRBD1,TRBV13,-,TRBJ1-2,CASGQGTGSGYTF,TGTGCCAGCGGACAAGGGACAGGGAGCGGCTACACCTTC
TRBD2,TRBV11-2,-,TRBJ2-7,CASSFPGGVGHEQYF,TGTGCCAGCAGTTTCCCCGGGGGGGTGGGACACGAGCAGTACTTC
-,TRBV28,-,TRBJ2-4,CASTTEGNIQYF,TGTGCCAGCACCACGGAGGGAAACATTCAGTACTTC
TRBD2,TRBV28,-,TRBJ2-1,CASSSQKLAGYNEQFF,TGTGCCAGCAGTTCCCAAAAACTAGCGGGGTACAATGAGCAGTTCTTC
TRBD1,TRBV6-5,-,TRBJ1-6,CASSSFQGERSPLHF,TGTGCCAGCAGTTCTTTCCAGGGGGAACGATCACCCCTCCACTTT
TRBD2,TRBV5-6,-,TRBJ2-3,CASSLDSGGPPGTQYF,TGTGCCAGCAGCTTGGATAGCGGGGGGCCACCAGGTACGCAGTATTTT
-,TRBV18,-,TRBJ2-3,CASSPPQGPYTDTQYF,TGTGCCAGCTCACCACCGCAGGGGCCATACACAGATACGCAGTATTTT
TRBD1,TRBV11-1,-,TRBJ2-7,CASSFPGQQYEQYF,TGTGCCAGCAGCTTCCCGGGACAGCAATACGAGCAGTACTTC
TRBD2,TRBV10-3,-,TRBJ2-2,CAIRGERGNTGELFF,TGTGCCATCAGGGGTGAGCGGGGGAACACCGGGGAGCTGTTTTTT
-,TRBV7-8,-,TRBJ2-5,CASSPTYAQETQYF,TGTGCCAGCAGCCCCACCTACGCGCAAGAGACCCAGTACTTC
-,TRBV6-1,few,TRBJ1-6,CGHRQNNSPLHF,TGTGGACACAGACAGAATAATTCACCCCTCCACTTT
TRBD1,TRBV5-5,-,TRBJ2-3,CASDRAHGFTDTQYF,TGTGCCTCAGACAGGGCCCATGGATTCACAGATACGCAGTATTTT
-,TRBV6-5,-,TRBJ1-2,CASSYRQGHYGYTF,TGTGCCAGCAGTTATCGTCAGGGGCACTATGGCTACACCTTC
TRBD2,TRBV11-2,-,TRBJ2-1,CASSSIHGGASYNEQFF,TGTGCCAGCAGCTCGATACACGGGGGGGCCTCCTACAATGAGCAGTTCTTC